Each of the 4 T cell receptor beta chains below was sequenced from the same sample in a study of blood T cell repertoires in COVID-19 (dated by TCRdb to about 2020). The method was the immunoSEQ multiplex PCR assay. TCRdb mirrors the immuneACCESS table, restricted to in-frame sequences. Some clones are absent from its copies; in checked studies, under half trace to an unresolved V gene, and the reason for the others is unknown. This sample is represented by around 170,000 clones; roughly 90% of them were singletons. The ten largest clonotypes hold roughly 2.8% of the sample. The sequenced sample was peripheral blood. The receptor set was obtained from a man between 60 and 75 years old with acute or convalescent COVID-19.

This rearrangement joins TRBV11-2 to TRBJ2-3; 9 bases map to TRBD1. Germline V lookup: CDR1 SGHAT, CDR2 FQNNGV. Losses at the gene ends were 5 bases for V and 5 bases for J; bases not matched to a gene: 5. CDR3 size: 14 residues. CDR3 bases: TGTGCCAGCAGCCGGGGACAGGGTAGAGATACGCAGTATTTT. The encoded protein is CASSRGQGRDTQYF.

The chain recombines TRBV27 with TRBJ1-2; D not resolved. Germline assignment: CDR1 MNHEY and CDR2 SMNVEV (reference sequence). The CDR3 contains 14 residues. V was pared by 2 bases and J by 4 bases, with 11 bases between. CDR3 nucleotides: TGTGCCAGCAGTTTAACTCCTCGAAGCTATGGCTACACCTTC. Its translation: CASSLTPRSYGYTF.

The rearrangement links TRBV7-2 to TRBJ2-1; perhaps TRBD1 as D (5 bases). The V end was cut by 2 bases, the J end by 8 bases, with 10 bases between. This CDR3 comprises 13 residues. The germline V gene encodes CDR1 SGHTA and CDR2 FQGNSA. The CDR3 DNA reads as TGTGCCAGCAGCTTAACCCAAGGGGATGAGCAGTTCTTC. Translated: CASSLTQGDEQFF.

Of note for this clone: An end of the junction differs from the germline gene, which may be a read error. The chain is built from TRBV4-2 and TRBJ2-3; 9 positions match TRBD2. The CDR3 has 15 residues. The germline V gene encodes CDR1 LGHNA and CDR2 YNFKEQ. CDR3 region: CASSQDDGAGGGRDF. The CDR3 DNA is TGTGCCAGCAGCCAAGATGATGGAGCGGGGGGTGGTAGGGATTTT.